The 27 T cell receptor beta chains below come from one sample, sequenced in a study of Graves' ophthalmopathy and Graves' hyperthyroidism. RNA transcripts provided the template for amplifying TCR beta CDR3 regions. First-round RT-PCR used HTBI primers; second-round multiplex PCR followed. TCRdb re-called the multiplex PCR reads with MiXCR, one entry per CDR3 protein. Of over a million distinct CDR3 sequences detected, about 40% appear once; the ten largest clones hold 8.5% to 14%. The sequencing sample was made of peripheral blood or thyroid tissue (not recorded which). The receptor source for this set is an adult man with Graves' hyperthyroidism.

On this clonotype itself: A much more abundant neighbour one base away suggests this may be a read error. The DNA of the CDR3 is TGTGCCAGCAGTGCCTCCGCAGCCTCCTACGAGCAGTACTTC. Its protein is CASSASAASYEQYF. The V and J genes are TRBV2 and TRBJ2-7; D is unresolved. The germline V gene encodes CDR1 SNHLY and CDR2 FYNNEI. V was cut by 4 bases and J by 0 bases, with 10 bases left in between. This CDR3 region has 14 residues.

This clonotype was detected ten times or more. The genes are TRBV7-8 and TRBJ2-5; the D gene could be TRBD1 or TRBD2 (5 bases each). Trimming pared 2 bases from V and 5 bases from J, leaving 12 bases between. The CDR3 has 14 amino acids. Germline V lookup: CDR1 SGHVS, CDR2 FQNEAQ. CDR3 bases: TGTGCCAGCAGCTTATCATGGGGGAAGGAGACCCAGTACTTC. Its translation: CASSLSWGKETQYF.

The chain recombines TRBV5-8 with TRBJ2-6, with D perhaps TRBD1 (6 bases). CDR3 length: 17 amino acids. Germline assignment: CDR1 SGHTS and CDR2 YDEGEE. The V gene lost 1 base and the J gene lost 0 bases, with 11 bases spanning the gap. CDR3 DNA: TGTGCCAGCAGCTTGCAGGGACAACACTCTGGGGCCAACGTCCTGACTTTC. This sequence encodes CASSLQGQHSGANVLTF.

This clonotype was detected many times. The gene calls are TRBV11-2 and TRBJ1-1; D is ambiguous. V lost 0 bases and J lost 1, with 9 bases in between. The CDR3 is 15 amino acids. Germline-derived CDR1 and CDR2 are SGHAT and FQNNGV. CDR3 DNA: TGTGCCAGCAGCTTAGATTCGGCCACGAACACTGAAGCTTTCTTT. Translated: CASSLDSATNTEAFF.

This clonotype was picked up many times. This chain connects TRBV20-1 to TRBJ1-5; possible D gene TRBD1, 6 bases. CDR1 DFQATT and CDR2 SNEGSKA come from the germline V gene (reference sequence). The CDR3 extends over 13 amino acids. Trimming took 6 bases from V and 3 from J, leaving 12 bases between them. The CDR3 spells CSATGTLNQPQHF. DNA for the CDR3: TGCAGTGCCACCGGGACACTCAATCAGCCCCAGCATTTT.

Comment on this clonotype: A junction end diverges from the germline sequence, so it may reflect a read error. V is TRBV7-9 and J is TRBJ2-6, with 7 positions matching TRBD1. Germline lookup yields CDR1 SEHNR and CDR2 FQNEAQ (reference sequence). The CDR3 runs 17 residues. The CDR3 here is CASSHRDSGSGANVLTF. The CDR3 DNA follows: TGCGCCAGCAGCCACAGGGACAGCGGTTCTGGGGCCAACGTCCTGACTTTC.

This clonotype was detected many times. The J gene is TRBJ1-5, the V gene TRBV15, with D unresolved. The germline CDR1 and CDR2 sequences are LNHNV and YYDKDF (reference sequence). The CDR3 extends over 12 amino acids. V gave up 4 bases and J gave up 9 bases, with 10 bases separating them. The CDR3 DNA sequence: TGTGCCACCAGCACCCAGGTAGGGCCCCAGCATTTT. Residues: CATSTQVGPQHF.

This clonotype was recorded many times. The chain links TRBV11-2 to TRBJ2-7; 7 nucleotides align to TRBD2. Losses at the gene ends were 1 base for V and 5 bases for J; bases not matched to a gene: 5. This CDR3 comprises 14 residues. Per the germline V gene, CDR1 is SGHAT and CDR2 is FQNNGV. The CDR3 DNA is TGTGCCAGCAGCTTAGTTGCGGGGGTCCACGAGCAGTACTTC. The encoded protein is CASSLVAGVHEQYF.

Ten or more counts support this clonotype. V is TRBV7-9 and J is TRBJ1-6; D remains unclear. Germline V gives CDR1 SEHNR, CDR2 FQNEAQ (reference sequence). V shed 6 bases and J shed 5 bases, with 11 bases lying between them. This CDR3 is 14 amino acids long. The DNA for the CDR3 is TGTGCCAGCAGACCGACACGGGATAATTCACCCCTCCACTTT. This gives the protein CASRPTRDNSPLHF.

This clonotype was counted once. This rearrangement joins TRBV29-1 to TRBJ2-7; 10 bases are a match to TRBD2. The CDR3 spans 16 residues. In germline, CDR1 is SQVTM, CDR2 ANQGSEA. Trimming took 6 bases from V and 0 from J; bases not matched to a gene: 11. Here the CDR3 DNA reads TGCAGCGTCCTCCGGGGGGGACTAGCGCCCTCCTACGAGCAGTACTTC. Its protein product is CSVLRGGLAPSYEQYF.

There are many counts of this clonotype. The rearrangement uses TRBV20-1 and TRBJ1-5, with a tentative D call TRBD1 (6 bases). The CDR3 is made up of 15 amino acids. Germline V gene sequence: CDR1 DFQATT, CDR2 SNEGSKA (reference sequence). V lost 0 bases, J lost 6 bases, and 15 bases lay in between. CDR3 coding DNA: TGCAGTGCTAGAGATCAAGGGCAGGGGATTCAGCCCCAGCATTTT. Residues: CSARDQGQGIQPQHF.

This clonotype was detected only a few times. V gene TRBV5-1 combines with J gene TRBJ1-2; D is unresolved. The CDR3 consists of 15 residues. Germline values: CDR1 SGHRS, CDR2 YFSETQ. The ends were cut back, 7 bases at V and 1 base at J, with 17 bases in the middle. The CDR3 spells CASLPAGGRNYGYTF. The CDR3 bases are TGCGCCAGCCTACCTGCCGGCGGACGTAACTATGGCTACACCTTC.

The chain has TRBV15 and TRBJ2-7, with 8 bases that match TRBD1. The germline V gene has CDR1 LNHNV and CDR2 YYDKDF (reference sequence). The V gene end was trimmed by 5 bases and the J gene end by 2 bases; junction bases not matched to a gene: 5. The CDR3 has 14 residues. CDR3 sequence (DNA): TGTGCCACCAGCTTAGACAGGGGTACCTACGAGCAGTACTTC. This sequence encodes CATSLDRGTYEQYF.

A word on this clonotype: Given a much more abundant clone one base away, this may be a read error. This chain connects TRBV20-1 to TRBJ1-3; D gene unclear. CDR3 length: 13 residues. Germline V lookup: CDR1 DFQATT, CDR2 SNEGSKA (reference sequence). CDR3 in amino acids: CSTRVTVGNTIYF. The CDR3 coding sequence is TGCAGTACTAGGGTTACAGTCGGAAACACCATATATTTT.

As concerns this clonotype: This could be a read error, since a much larger clone is one nucleotide away. DNA for the CDR3: TGTGCCAGCGGGCGTATGGGTGAAAAACTGCTTTTT. Translation gives CASGRMGEKLLF. J is TRBJ1-4 and V is TRBV7-6; D is unclear. The CDR3 spans 12 residues. In germline, CDR1 is SGHVS, CDR2 FNYEAQ. Full variable domain (missing parts from reference TRBV7-6 and TRBJ1-4): GAGVSQSPRYKVTKRGQDVALRCDPISGHVSLYWYRQALGQGPEFLTYFNYEAQQDKSGLPNDRFSAERPEGSISTLTIQRTEQRDSAMYRCASGRMGEKLLFGSGTQLSVL.

This clonotype was seen a few times. The DNA of the CDR3 is TGTGCCACCAGCAGAGAGAGGGGACAGGGGGATGGCTACACCTTC. Residues: CATSRERGQGDGYTF. The chain is built from TRBV15 and TRBJ1-2; 11 bases align to TRBD1. CDR3 size: 15 residues. CDR1 LNHNV and CDR2 YYDKDF come from the germline V gene (reference sequence). J was trimmed by 6 bases and V by 0 bases; bases with no gene match: 3.

The sample holds many counts of this clonotype. The rearrangement uses TRBV4-3 and TRBJ2-5; TRBD1 or TRBD2 may be the D gene (5 bases each). CDR1 and CDR2 from the germline V gene are LGHNA and YSLEER. Trimming took 0 bases from V and 5 from J, leaving 13 bases between them. The CDR3 covers 15 residues. The CDR3 nucleotides are TGCGCCAGCAGCCAAGATTGGGGGATTGCGGAGACCCAGTACTTC. It specifies CASSQDWGIAETQYF.

V usage is TRBV29-1 and J usage is TRBJ2-2; D remains unclear. Per germline, CDR1 SQVTM and CDR2 ANQGSEA. The CDR3 consists of 12 residues. V lost 5 bases and J 4 bases, leaving 8 bases between the germline ends. CDR3 nucleotides: TGCAGCGTTCAAGGGCCCACCGGGGAGCTGTTTTTT. Its protein product is CSVQGPTGELFF.

For this clonotype: The junction departs from germline at one end; a sequencing error may be responsible. This chain links TRBV7-9 with TRBJ2-7; D is unclear. Germline values: CDR1 SEHNR, CDR2 FQNEAQ (reference sequence). This CDR3 has 14 residues. The CDR3 protein is CASSLVSLSYEQYF. The CDR3 DNA is TGTGCCAGCAGTTTAGTCAGCCTCTCCTACGAGCAGTACTTC.

The chain recombines TRBV19 with TRBJ2-3, with 11 bases identical to TRBD1. The CDR3 has 14 amino acids. Germline CDR1 reads LNHDA; CDR2 reads SQIVND (reference sequence). V shed 10 bases and J 0 bases; nucleotides not matched to a gene: 3. The CDR3 sequence is CATGQGASTDTQYF. CDR3 coding DNA: TGTGCCACCGGACAGGGGGCGAGCACAGATACGCAGTATTTT. Together with reference TRBV19 and TRBJ2-3, the CDR3 gives the full variable domain: DGGITQSPKYLFRKEGQNVTLSCEQNLNHDAMYWYRQDPGQGLRLIYYSQIVNDFQKGDIAEGYSVSREKKESFPLTVTSAQKNPTAFYLCATGQGASTDTQYFGPGTRLTVL.

Notes on this clonotype: A much larger clone is a single base away; this may be a read error. The chain carries TRBV10-2 and TRBJ2-7, with a tentative D call TRBD1 (6 bases). Looked up from germline, CDR1 is WSHSY and CDR2 is SAAADI. There are 15 residues in the CDR3. CDR3 amino acids: CASSLDSRGSYGQYF. The CDR3 nucleotides read TGTGCCAGCAGCTTAGATTCCAGGGGCTCCTACGGGCAGTACTTC.

In this sample, this clonotype turned up a few times. The chain joins TRBV28 to TRBJ2-5, with 8 bases matching TRBD1. Germline V gene sequence: CDR1 MDHEN, CDR2 SYDVKM. V was clipped by 5 bases and J by 5 bases; unmatched bases: 7. This CDR3 has 14 amino acids. The CDR3 spells CASSKGQGAETQYF. CDR3 nucleotide sequence: TGTGCCAGCAGTAAAGGACAGGGCGCGGAGACCCAGTACTTC.

A few counts support this clonotype. The CDR3 DNA reads TGCAGTGCTAACCCTGGGCAGGGGTTCTTCCTGATCTCCTACGAGCAGTACTTC. Translating gives CSANPGQGFFLISYEQYF. The chain recombines TRBV20-1 with TRBJ2-7; tentatively, D is TRBD1 (6 bases). CDR1 and CDR2 from the germline V gene are DFQATT and SNEGSKA (reference sequence). The CDR3 totals 18 residues. Trimming cost V 4 bases and J 0 bases, with 25 bases left between them.

This clonotype was picked up many times. J is TRBJ2-7 and V is TRBV7-2; D is tentatively TRBD1 or TRBD2 (7 bases each). V lost 5 bases and J 2 bases, leaving 19 bases between the germline ends. The CDR3 consists of 16 residues. Germline assignment: CDR1 SGHTA and CDR2 FQGNSA. The CDR3 nucleotides read TGTGCCAGCAGCGACCCGACAGGGACTAAAGCCTACGAGCAGTACTTC. Its translation: CASSDPTGTKAYEQYF.

This clonotype was counted only a few times. The chain combines TRBV4-3 with TRBJ2-5; TRBD2 matches at 8 bases. The length of the CDR3 is 17 residues. Per germline, CDR1 LGHNA and CDR2 YSLEER. J gave up 2 bases and V 0 bases, and 8 bases lay outside the gene matches. As DNA, the CDR3 is TGCGCCAGCAGCCAAGATTTGGCTAGCGGGCCTCAAGAGACCCAGTACTTC. Encoded protein: CASSQDLASGPQETQYF.

This clonotype has ten or more counts. The chain joins TRBV7-9 to TRBJ2-5; 9 nucleotides match TRBD1. V dropped 4 bases and J dropped 1; count of bases not matched to a gene: 4. CDR1 is SEHNR, CDR2 FQNEAQ, per germline (reference sequence). The CDR3 contains 15 residues. The CDR3 loop reads CASSSGTGIQETQYF. The CDR3 bases are TGTGCCAGCAGCTCCGGGACAGGGATCCAAGAGACCCAGTACTTC.

This rearrangement joins TRBV19 to TRBJ1-5; D is possibly TRBD1 (6 bases). The V end lost 2 bases, the J end lost 3 bases, and 20 bases lay between the germline ends. The V gene's germline CDR1 is LNHDA and CDR2 SQIVND (reference sequence). The CDR3 has 18 residues. The CDR3 DNA follows: TGTGCCAGTAGTATACTCCCAGGGGACGGGAAAGACAATCAGCCCCAGCATTTT. It encodes CASSILPGDGKDNQPQHF.